This note documents a single T cell receptor (beta chain) sequence. The target of this receptor is not known. No base qualities exist here, and no much larger clone lies one base off it. Whole blood was collected in K2EDTA tubes by collaborating institutions according to the institutions' own protocols. For TCRbeta analysis, collaborator samples were shipped as frozen whole blood, as isolated PBMCs, or as DNA extracted from either sample type. This entry belongs to a study of blood T cell repertoires in COVID-19 (TCRdb year 2020). A note on the overall study: The collaborator samples originated in the United States, Italy and Spain and spanned the acute and convalescent phases of COVID-19. The material from the prospective study consisted of cDNA or gDNA derived from T cells, B-cell-depleted T cells, or PBMCs. The dataset comprised deeply sampled blood TCRbeta repertoires from subjects exposed to, actively infected with, or recovered from COVID-19. The repertoires were made available in a free public database intended to serve as a resource for research on the immune response to SARS-CoV-2. The samples were drawn from two sources: the first 160 participants of the ongoing ImmuneRACE study, and over 950 subjects contributed by 6 global collaborators. Sample metadata almost always included a de-identified subject ID, COVID-19 status, age in years and sex. HLA class I and class II types, where available, came from metadata supplied by the sample provider rather than from assay-based typing.

The CDR3 numbers 15 residues from cysteine through phenylalanine. The kept DNA is CDR3 alone, 45 bases in frame from the first base. What the work shows at the level of the full study, not this receptor alone: The amount of clinical and demographic metadata varied by source and participant and was provided uncurated.

TCRbeta CDR3 regions were amplified from genomic DNA using the immunoSEQ Assay, a bias-controlled multiplex PCR. Per the original workflow: The number of nucleated cells in each sample was estimated from the amplification of reference gene primers within the assay. To quantify the absolute abundance of each unique TCRbeta CDR3 rearrangement, sequence reads were collapsed and filtered. For each sample, productive Simpson clonality was calculated by taking the square root of Simpson's diversity index across productive rearrangements. TCRdb provides this immuneACCESS table in a form limited to in-frame rearrangements. Some clones are lacking; in checked studies, under half of them reflect an unresolved V gene, and why the rest are absent is not known. V and J calls plus clone size are reproduced from that table; the DNA served to infer D and trimming. Within this sample are roughly 90,000 clones, with roughly 80% of them counted one time only. The ten most abundant clones make up less than 20% of the sample.

The clonotype comes from a human donor in a cohort sampled during active COVID-19. The source material was peripheral blood. Rearrangement joined TRBV21-1 to TRBJ1-4; the table's D call of TRBD1 was not tested on the DNA. TRBV21-1 is a pseudogene locus. The CDR3 corresponds to CASSNRDRVNEKLFF. The bases read TGTGCCAGCAGCAACCGGGACAGGGTGAATGAAAAACTGTTTTTT.